A single sample gave rise to the 22 T cell receptor beta chains below, sequenced in a study of OX40 agonist ivuxolimab in advanced cancers. Data came from immunoSEQ multiplex PCR; TCRdb stores just in-frame clones and leaves some out. The sample holds tens of thousands of clones, approximately 93% seen once. Source: CD4+ or CD8+ T cells sorted from blood, taken in a trial of the OX40 agonist ivuxolimab. Receptors originate from an adult with an advanced solid tumor such as melanoma, head and neck, liver or kidney cancer.

This rearrangement joins TRBV7-8 to TRBJ2-7; no reliable D call. Trimming removed 2 bases from V and 5 bases from J, with 10 bases in between. This CDR3 is built from 13 residues. The germline V gene has CDR1 SGHVS and CDR2 FQNEAQ. The CDR3 sequence is CASSLQPKHEQYF. The CDR3 bases are TGTGCCAGCAGCTTACAGCCCAAGCACGAGCAGTACTTC.

The chain employs TRBV6-1 and TRBJ2-3; D not resolved. Per germline, CDR1 MNHNS and CDR2 SASEGT. CDR3 size: 14 residues. V lost 6 bases and J lost 6, with 16 bases in between. The CDR3 loop reads CASSPWSYLDTQYF. Written as DNA, the CDR3 is TGTGCCAGCAGCCCCTGGTCCTATTTGGATACGCAGTATTTT.

This rearrangement joins TRBV5-4 to TRBJ2-1, with TRBD1 matching over 7 bases. This CDR3 comprises 18 residues. Losses at the gene ends were 1 base for V and 0 bases for J; bases not matched to a gene: 10. Germline V gene sequence: CDR1 SGHNT, CDR2 YYREEE (reference sequence). Here the CDR3 reads CASSLPETGTPSYNEQFF. In nucleotides, the CDR3 is TGTGCCAGCAGCTTGCCCGAGACAGGGACCCCCTCCTACAATGAGCAGTTCTTC.

The CDR3 here is CASSPGGALIDEQFF. CDR3 in DNA: TGTGCCAGCAGCCCCGGGGGGGCCCTTATCGATGAGCAGTTCTTC. The gene calls are TRBV5-4 and TRBJ2-1; 8 bases match TRBD2. This CDR3 is 15 amino acids long. Per germline, CDR1 SGHNT and CDR2 YYREEE (reference sequence). V dropped 4 bases and J dropped 8; count of bases not matched to a gene: 11.

The J gene is TRBJ1-4, the V gene TRBV28; 9 bases fit TRBD1. The V gene end was trimmed by 3 bases and the J gene end by 8 bases; junction bases not matched to a gene: 10. The CDR3 consists of 16 residues. Germline V lookup: CDR1 MDHEN, CDR2 SYDVKM. As DNA, the CDR3 is TGTGCCAGCAGTTTCGGGTCCAGGACAGGGGAAGAAAAACTGTTTTTT. It is translated as CASSFGSRTGEEKLFF. Full variable domain (remainder filled in from reference TRBV28 and TRBJ1-4): DVKVTQSSRYLVKRTGEKVFLECVQDMDHENMFWYRQDPGLGLRLIYFSYDVKMKEKGDIPEGYSVSREKKERFSLILESASTNQTSMYLCASSFGSRTGEEKLFFGSGTQLSVL.

The V gene is TRBV29-1, the J gene TRBJ1-1; D is ambiguous. The germline gives CDR1 SQVTM, CDR2 ANQGSEA. Between the trimmed V and J ends, which lost 5 bases and 1 base, there was a span of 14 bases. CDR3 size: 14 residues. The CDR3 coding sequence is TGCAGCGTTCTCCGTTGGGATCGGAACACTGAAGCTTTCTTT. It is translated as CSVLRWDRNTEAFF.

V gene TRBV5-5 combines with J gene TRBJ2-5; no reliable D call. Trimming removed 4 bases from V and 4 bases from J, with 14 bases in between. The CDR3 has 14 residues. Germline CDR1 and CDR2: SGHKS and YYEKEE (reference sequence). CDR3 in amino acids: CASSRTEGTETQYF. CDR3 DNA sequence: TGTGCCAGCAGCCGGACCGAAGGAACAGAGACCCAGTACTTC.

CDR3 in DNA: TGTGCCAGCAGCCCCCCGGTAGGGGGCACTGAAGCTTTCTTT. Amino acid sequence: CASSPPVGGTEAFF. The chain has TRBV5-6 and TRBJ1-1; weak D call: TRBD1 (6 bases). CDR3 length: 14 residues. V lost 4 bases and J lost 4, with 14 bases in between. Germline V gene lookup returns CDR1 SGHDT and CDR2 YYEEEE. The full variable domain, with the rest looked up from reference TRBV5-6 and TRBJ1-1, is DAGVTQSPTHLIKTRGQQVTLRCSPKSGHDTVSWYQQALGQGPQFIFQYYEEEERQRGNFPDRFSGHQFPNYSSELNVNALLLGDSALYLCASSPPVGGTEAFFGQGTRLTVV.

The chain is built from TRBV5-6 and TRBJ2-7; D is possibly TRBD2 (5 bases). The CDR3 loop spans 14 amino acids. V lost 0 bases to trimming and J lost 3 bases, with 10 bases between them. The germline V gene encodes CDR1 SGHDT and CDR2 YYEEEE. The CDR3 spells CASSLVEVNYEQYF. CDR3 in DNA: TGTGCCAGCAGCTTGGTGGAGGTCAACTACGAGCAGTACTTC.

The rearrangement links TRBV25-1 to TRBJ2-5; a weak D match, TRBD1 (5 bases). The CDR3 loop spans 17 amino acids. The ends were cut back, 7 bases at V and 4 bases at J, with 25 bases in the middle. Germline CDR1 and CDR2: MGHDK and SYGVNS. CDR3 region: CASILLLDKFMGETQYF. For the CDR3, the DNA is TGTGCCAGCATCTTACTATTGGACAAGTTTATGGGAGAGACCCAGTACTTC.

This clone was detected only once. The rearrangement links TRBV27 to TRBJ2-3; 14 nucleotides agree with TRBD2. Germline V gene data show CDR1 as MNHEY and CDR2 as SMNVEV (reference sequence). V lost 3 bases, J lost 1 base, and 0 bases stayed unmatched. The CDR3 is 16 residues long. CDR3 sequence (DNA): TGTGCCAGCAGTTTGACTAGCGGGGGGGGCACAGATACGCAGTATTTT. Amino acids: CASSLTSGGGTDTQYF.

The genes are TRBV7-9 and TRBJ2-7, with D perhaps TRBD2 (6 bases). This CDR3 region has 15 residues. Trimming removed 4 bases at V and 0 bases at J, with 13 bases between. Germline values: CDR1 SEHNR, CDR2 FQNEAQ (reference sequence). The CDR3 spells CASSSPLGGSYEQYF. The CDR3 DNA reads TGTGCCAGCAGCTCCCCGTTGGGGGGCTCCTACGAGCAGTACTTC.

This clone appeared once. The rearrangement joins TRBV7-2 to TRBJ2-2, with D possibly being TRBD1 (6 bases). This CDR3 has 17 amino acids. Trimming stripped 4 bases from V and 6 bases from J, with 21 bases between. Germline CDR1 is SGHTA and CDR2 is FQGNSA. The CDR3 sequence is CASSYDYRAGAPGELFF. Written as DNA, the CDR3 is TGTGCCAGCAGCTATGATTATAGAGCAGGGGCCCCCGGGGAGCTGTTTTTT.

This chain joins TRBV28 and TRBJ2-5, with 7 bases identical to TRBD1. Unmatched junction bases numbered 16, after V lost 6 bases and J lost 3 bases. Germline V lookup: CDR1 MDHEN, CDR2 SYDVKM. The CDR3 runs 17 residues. CDR3 region: CASRPLIRDREKETQYF. The DNA for the CDR3 is TGTGCCAGCAGGCCTTTAATTCGGGACAGAGAAAAAGAGACCCAGTACTTC. Using reference TRBV28 and TRBJ2-5 for the parts outside the CDR3, the full variable domain is DVKVTQSSRYLVKRTGEKVFLECVQDMDHENMFWYRQDPGLGLRLIYFSYDVKMKEKGDIPEGYSVSREKKERFSLILESASTNQTSMYLCASRPLIRDREKETQYFGPGTRLLVL.

This sequence joins TRBV6-6 and TRBJ2-7, with TRBD1 matching over 7 bases. CDR3 length: 12 amino acids. The trim removed 8 bases at V and 2 bases at J, leaving 3 bases unmatched. Germline V gives CDR1 MNHNY, CDR2 SVGAGI (reference sequence). CDR3 protein: CASGTVAYEQYF. In nucleotides, the CDR3 is TGTGCCAGCGGGACAGTCGCCTACGAGCAGTACTTC.

The chain combines TRBV19 with TRBJ2-3, with 10 positions matching TRBD2. The CDR3 length is 18 residues. V trimming: 6 bases; J trimming: 1 base; junction bases outside the gene matches: 13. Germline CDR1 reads LNHDA; CDR2 reads SQIVND (reference sequence). CDR3 region: CASRSAGTSEMGTDTQYF. CDR3 nucleotides: TGTGCCAGTAGATCAGCCGGGACTAGCGAAATGGGCACAGATACGCAGTATTTT.

This clone has only one observation. V gene TRBV27 combines with J gene TRBJ1-5; no clear D gene. V was cut by 7 bases and J by 1 base, with 11 bases left in between. The CDR3 loop spans 14 amino acids. CDR1 and CDR2 (germline): MNHEY, SMNVEV (reference sequence). The CDR3 nucleotides are TGTGCCAGCACCAAAATGGGGAGCAATCAGCCCCAGCATTTT. Amino acids: CASTKMGSNQPQHF.

This chain joins TRBV4-1 and TRBJ2-7; D perhaps matches TRBD1 (6 bases). Germline V gene sequence: CDR1 MGHRA, CDR2 YSYEKL. V was clipped by 0 bases and J by 3 bases, with 12 bases between them. CDR3 length: 15 residues. The CDR3 sequence is CASSQEGDIVYEQYF. The CDR3 DNA sequence: TGCGCCAGCAGCCAAGAGGGGGACATAGTCTACGAGCAGTACTTC.

The genes are TRBV4-1 and TRBJ1-1; unclear D gene. The CDR3 extends over 15 amino acids. Deletions cut 0 bases from V and 1 base from J, with 9 bases between. The V gene's germline CDR1 is MGHRA and CDR2 YSYEKL. CDR3 sequence: CASSQDQGGNTEAFF. In DNA form, the CDR3 reads TGCGCCAGCAGCCAAGATCAAGGCGGGAACACTGAAGCTTTCTTT.

The CDR3 bases are TGTGCCAGCAGCTTAGATACCCCCCAACCCCTCTACGAGCAGTACTTC. Translation: CASSLDTPQPLYEQYF. The chain uses TRBV7-2 and TRBJ2-7, with D uncertain. CDR3 size: 16 residues. The V end was cut by 1 base, the J end by 3 bases, with 16 bases between. The germline V gene encodes CDR1 SGHTA and CDR2 FQGNSA.

This clone was seen a single time. The gene calls are TRBV6-5 and TRBJ1-3; possible D gene TRBD1, 5 bases. V was trimmed by 2 bases and J by 0 bases, leaving 8 bases between them. The CDR3 runs 15 residues. Germline assignment: CDR1 MNHEY and CDR2 SVGAGI. This CDR3 is CASSYAGHSGNTIYF. CDR3 sequence (DNA): TGTGCCAGCAGTTACGCAGGGCACTCTGGAAACACCATATATTTT.

The gene calls are TRBV27 and TRBJ2-7, with D possibly TRBD2 on 5 matching bases. Trimming cost V 2 bases and J 6 bases, with 14 bases left between them. The V gene's germline CDR1 is MNHEY and CDR2 SMNVEV (reference sequence). This CDR3 has 14 residues. CDR3: CASSLVGPRGEQYF. The CDR3, as DNA: TGTGCCAGCAGTTTAGTGGGCCCTCGGGGCGAGCAGTACTTC.